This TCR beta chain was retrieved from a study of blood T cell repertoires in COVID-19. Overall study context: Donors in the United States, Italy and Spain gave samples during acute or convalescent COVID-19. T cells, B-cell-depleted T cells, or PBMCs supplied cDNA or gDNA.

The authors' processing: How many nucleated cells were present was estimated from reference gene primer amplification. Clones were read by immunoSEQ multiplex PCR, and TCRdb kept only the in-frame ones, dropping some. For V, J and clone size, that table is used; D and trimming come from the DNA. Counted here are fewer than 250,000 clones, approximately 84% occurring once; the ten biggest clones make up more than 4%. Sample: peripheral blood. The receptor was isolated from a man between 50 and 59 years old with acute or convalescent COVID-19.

CDR3 bases: TGTGCCAGTAGTATTCGGGCAGGGGGCGCCTACGAAAAACTGTTTTTT. Protein: CASSIRAGGAYEKLFF. The chain has TRBV19 and TRBJ1-4; 8 bases fit TRBD1. The CDR3 is 16 amino acids. CDR1 and CDR2 (germline): LNHDA, SQIVND (reference sequence). V was pared by 3 bases and J by 8 bases, with 11 bases of the junction left unmatched.